Here is one T cell receptor beta chain with its context. The protocol was immunoSEQ multiplex PCR, while the TCRdb copy is restricted to in-frame clones and leaves out a portion. This table holds approximately 2,000,000 clones, 85% to 95% found once. The data were taken from a study of shared clonotypes between healthy human individuals. The sample consisted of naive CD4+ T cells from PBMCs. Subset reported: CD45RA+ positively selected. This receptor was identified in a young man in good health. Some clones in this sample may be carry-over from other donors' samples.

The CDR3 sequence: CASTPTGVTDTQYF. In nucleotides, the CDR3 is TGTGCCAGTACCCCGACAGGGGTCACAGATACGCAGTATTTT. The rearrangement links TRBV19 to TRBJ2-3; 8 bases are shared with TRBD1. V gave up 7 bases and J gave up 2 bases; unmatched junction bases: 5. This CDR3 has 14 amino acids. The germline gives CDR1 LNHDA, CDR2 SQIVND (reference sequence).